These 22 T cell receptor beta chains came from one sample sequenced in a study of human T cells and chemical hapten exposure (dated by TCRdb to about 2021). Library preparation employed RACE. Sequencing instrument: NextSeq 500. The raw public reads went through TCRdb reprocessing: fastp at Q25, MiXCR clone calling, in-frame beta chains kept. Duplicate CDR3 protein sequences are folded into a single record with the most common DNA and genes. The sample has around 110,000 distinct CDR3 sequences on record, roughly 12% of them singletons. Jointly, the top ten make up over 2% of the sample. Explained via the paper, the time point label denotes: patch test 3, about 24 weeks after DPC sensitization. The treatment or condition label of this sample denotes: therapeutic diphenylcyclopropenone sensitization with weekly scalp DPC. The sample here was whole blood, taken in connection with sensitization to the hapten diphenylcyclopropenone (DPC). The receptors were sampled from a woman aged 45-60 years with alopecia areata. Some clones in this sample may be carry-over from other donors' samples.

This clonotype was seen a handful of times. The chain has TRBV29-1 and TRBJ1-2, with TRBD1 as a possible D gene (6 bases). Trimming shortened V by 4 bases and J by 5 bases, and 17 bases separated the two germline ends. The CDR3 runs 14 residues. Looked up from germline, CDR1 is SQVTM and CDR2 is ANQGSEA. The CDR3: CSVGIGGATYGYTF. CDR3 bases: TGCAGCGTTGGAATAGGGGGGGCAACGTATGGCTACACCTTC.

The chain couples TRBV6-6 to TRBJ2-7; D call uncertain. With 2 bases removed from V and 3 bases from J, the gap between germline ends came to 8 bases. Germline loops: CDR1 MNHNY, CDR2 SVGAGI (reference sequence). The CDR3 spans 13 residues. CDR3 loop: CASSYQLLYEQYF. The CDR3 DNA reads TGTGCCAGCAGTTACCAGCTTCTCTACGAGCAGTACTTC.

The sample holds many counts of this clonotype. Mismatch with germline at one junction end may stem from a read error. This rearrangement joins TRBV12-3 or TRBV12-4 to TRBJ2-3; D could derive from TRBD1 or TRBD2 (5 bases each). The CDR3 totals 14 residues. The CDR3 loop is CASNLGTVADTQYF. The CDR3 DNA sequence: TGTGCCAGCAATTTAGGGACGGTCGCAGATACGCAGTATTTT.

This clonotype was counted only a few times. The V call is TRBV28, the J call TRBJ1-5; 12 bases fit TRBD1. With V trimmed by 6 bases and J by 4 bases, 7 bases remained unmatched. The CDR3 consists of 16 residues. Per germline, CDR1 MDHEN and CDR2 SYDVKM. The CDR3 spells CASRRDRGLGNQPQHF. CDR3 in DNA: TGTGCCAGCAGGAGGGACAGGGGGCTGGGAAATCAGCCCCAGCATTTT.

This sequence joins TRBV20-1 and TRBJ2-6, with a possible D match to TRBD1 (5 bases). Between the trimmed V and J ends, which lost 6 bases and 2 bases, there was a span of 11 bases. This CDR3 is 14 amino acids long. From germline, CDR1 is DFQATT and CDR2 SNEGSKA (reference sequence). CDR3 sequence (DNA): TGCAGTGCGCGAACAGGAGCTGGGGCCAACGTCCTGACTTTC. Protein: CSARTGAGANVLTF.

This clonotype was counted between two and nine times. The V gene is TRBV27, the J gene TRBJ2-7; possible D gene TRBD2, 6 bases. The germline V gene has CDR1 MNHEY and CDR2 SMNVEV (reference sequence). V lost 8 bases to trimming and J lost 6 bases, with 17 bases between them. This CDR3 comprises 13 residues. CDR3 protein: CASRLVGGSEQYF. The CDR3 DNA sequence: TGTGCCAGCCGGTTGGTCGGGGGATCCGAGCAGTACTTC.

This clonotype was counted between two and nine times. The chain joins TRBV12-3 or TRBV12-4 to TRBJ1-1; D possibly corresponds to TRBD1 (6 bases). The CDR3 runs 13 residues. Between the trimmed V and J ends, which lost 0 bases and 6 bases, there was a span of 8 bases. The CDR3 nucleotides are TGTGCCAGCAGTTTAGCAGGGGGAGCTGAAGCTTTCTTT. This encodes CASSLAGGAEAFF.

This clonotype was detected only a few times. This chain links TRBV7-2 with TRBJ1-4; no reliable D call. CDR3 length: 14 residues. Germline loops: CDR1 SGHTA, CDR2 FQGNSA. V was pared by 4 bases and J by 3 bases, with 9 bases between. The DNA of the CDR3 is TGTGCCAGCAGCTCAGGTTGGGCTAATGAAAAACTGTTTTTT. It yields the protein CASSSGWANEKLFF.

The chain carries TRBV11-2 and TRBJ1-2; the D is unclear. This CDR3 is built from 13 residues. Trimming shortened V by 5 bases and J by 7 bases, and 14 bases separated the two germline ends. Per germline, CDR1 SGHAT and CDR2 FQNNGV. DNA of the CDR3: TGTGCCAGCAGCCCGGGCTCATCCCCTGGCTACACCTTC. It encodes CASSPGSSPGYTF.

The table lists this clonotype with a few counts. This rearrangement joins TRBV19 to TRBJ2-6; D gene unclear. The CDR3 totals 14 residues. Germline V gene sequence: CDR1 LNHDA, CDR2 SQIVND (reference sequence). V shed 1 base and J shed 4 bases, with 5 bases lying between them. In DNA, the CDR3 is TGTGCCAGTAGTATAGTAGGGGGGGCCAACGTCCTGACTTTC. It is translated as CASSIVGGANVLTF.

The chain is built from TRBV20-1 and TRBJ2-7, with 7 positions matching TRBD2. CDR1 is DFQATT and CDR2 is SNEGSKA in the germline V gene (reference sequence). V lost 0 bases, J lost 1 base, and 0 bases stayed unmatched. The CDR3 contains 13 residues. The DNA of the CDR3 is TGCAGTGCTAGAGAAGCGGGGTCCTACGAGCAGTACTTC. Encoded protein: CSAREAGSYEQYF.

In this sample, this clonotype turned up a few times. V is TRBV6-2 or TRBV6-3 and J is TRBJ1-5; maybe TRBD1 (5 bases). V was pared by 4 bases and J by 0 bases, with 10 bases between. The V gene's germline CDR1 is MNHEY and CDR2 SVGEGT. CDR3 length: 15 residues. The CDR3 DNA follows: TGTGCCAGCAGTTCCAGGGATGGTAGCAATCAGCCCCAGCATTTT. Translation: CASSSRDGSNQPQHF.

This clonotype was recorded a few times. J is TRBJ1-1 and V is TRBV24-1; D is undetermined. CDR3 length equals 13 residues. Germline values: CDR1 KGHDR, CDR2 SFDVKD. Trimming left V 3 bases short and J 1 base short, with 5 bases between. The CDR3 here is CATSDPENTEAFF. The DNA for the CDR3 is TGTGCCACCAGTGATCCAGAGAACACTGAAGCTTTCTTT.

This clonotype was seen repeatedly, ten times or more. J is TRBJ2-1 and V is TRBV12-3 or TRBV12-4; 7 bases agree with TRBD2. V was pared by 6 bases and J by 2 bases, with 4 bases of the junction left unmatched. The CDR3 sequence is 14 residues long. The CDR3 loop is CASSLGTTYNEQFF. DNA for the CDR3: TGTGCCAGCAGCCTGGGGACTACCTACAATGAGCAGTTCTTC.

V gene TRBV7-2 combines with J gene TRBJ1-1; D is possibly TRBD1 (5 bases). CDR3 size: 15 residues. Germline CDR1 is SGHTA and CDR2 is FQGNSA. V was trimmed by 1 base and J by 4 bases, leaving 13 bases between them. Here the CDR3 reads CASSLGVPRGTEAFF. CDR3 DNA sequence: TGTGCCAGCAGCTTAGGGGTACCGAGGGGCACTGAAGCTTTCTTT.

This rearrangement joins TRBV29-1 to TRBJ2-2; the match to TRBD2 covers 7 bases. The CDR3 loop spans 14 amino acids. Germline V lookup: CDR1 SQVTM, CDR2 ANQGSEA. Trimming cost V 5 bases and J 5 bases; bases outside gene matches: 8. Here the CDR3 DNA reads TGCAGCGTTTGGGAGGGTAAAATAACCGGGGAGCTGTTTTTT. This sequence encodes CSVWEGKITGELFF.

The chain carries TRBV2 and TRBJ2-1, with D unclear. V lost 3 bases, J lost 7 bases, and 10 bases lay in between. Germline values: CDR1 SNHLY, CDR2 FYNNEI. The CDR3 is 13 residues long. CDR3 in amino acids: CASSDVFRNEQFF. The CDR3 bases are TGTGCCAGCAGTGACGTGTTCCGGAATGAGCAGTTCTTC.

The chain recombines TRBV7-2 with TRBJ1-2; TRBD1 matches 7 bases. The V segment lost 6 bases and the J segment 3 bases; nucleotides outside the gene matches: 1. Germline assignment: CDR1 SGHTA and CDR2 FQGNSA. The CDR3 is made up of 12 amino acids. Here the CDR3 DNA reads TGTGCCAGCAGAGGGGGCCACTATGGCTACACCTTC. It is translated as CASRGGHYGYTF.

The sample holds a few counts of this clonotype. The chain carries TRBV5-1 and TRBJ2-7, with a tentative D call TRBD2 (6 bases). Germline CDR1 SGHRS, CDR2 YFSETQ. The CDR3 extends over 14 amino acids. V was pared by 3 bases and J by 1 base, with 11 bases between. CDR3 nucleotide sequence: TGCGCCAGCAGCTCGGCGGGACGGTCCTACGAGCAGTACTTC. Amino acid sequence: CASSSAGRSYEQYF.

This chain uses TRBV5-1 with TRBJ2-5; TRBD1 or TRBD2 may be the D gene (5 bases each). Germline V gene sequence: CDR1 SGHRS, CDR2 YFSETQ. This CDR3 is 14 amino acids long. Trimming removed 3 bases from V and 4 bases from J, with 13 bases in between. CDR3 DNA: TGCGCCAGCAGCTCGGGTGGGGGTCTAGAGACCCAGTACTTC. Protein product: CASSSGGGLETQYF. The full variable domain, completed using reference TRBV5-1 and TRBJ2-5, is KAGVTQTPRYLIKTRGQQVTLSCSPISGHRSVSWYQQTPGQGLQFLFEYFSETQRNKGNFPGRFSGRQFSNSRSEMNVSTLELGDSALYLCASSSGGGLETQYFGPGTRLLVL.

This clonotype was counted between two and nine times. One junction end disagrees with the germline gene, perhaps due to a read error. The chain employs TRBV3-1 and TRBJ1-2; no reliable D call. Germline V lookup: CDR1 LGHDT, CDR2 YNNKEL (reference sequence). This CDR3 has 10 residues. DNA of the CDR3: TGTGCCAGCAGCCAAGATGGACTCTTCTTC. This encodes CASSQDGLFF.

The chain carries TRBV12-3 or TRBV12-4 and TRBJ1-6; the D is unclear. V gave up 1 base and J gave up 8 bases, with 6 bases separating them. This CDR3 spans 13 amino acids. The chain's CDR3 is CASSLGLHSPLHF. The CDR3 DNA reads TGTGCCAGCAGTTTAGGGCTTCATTCACCCCTCCACTTT.